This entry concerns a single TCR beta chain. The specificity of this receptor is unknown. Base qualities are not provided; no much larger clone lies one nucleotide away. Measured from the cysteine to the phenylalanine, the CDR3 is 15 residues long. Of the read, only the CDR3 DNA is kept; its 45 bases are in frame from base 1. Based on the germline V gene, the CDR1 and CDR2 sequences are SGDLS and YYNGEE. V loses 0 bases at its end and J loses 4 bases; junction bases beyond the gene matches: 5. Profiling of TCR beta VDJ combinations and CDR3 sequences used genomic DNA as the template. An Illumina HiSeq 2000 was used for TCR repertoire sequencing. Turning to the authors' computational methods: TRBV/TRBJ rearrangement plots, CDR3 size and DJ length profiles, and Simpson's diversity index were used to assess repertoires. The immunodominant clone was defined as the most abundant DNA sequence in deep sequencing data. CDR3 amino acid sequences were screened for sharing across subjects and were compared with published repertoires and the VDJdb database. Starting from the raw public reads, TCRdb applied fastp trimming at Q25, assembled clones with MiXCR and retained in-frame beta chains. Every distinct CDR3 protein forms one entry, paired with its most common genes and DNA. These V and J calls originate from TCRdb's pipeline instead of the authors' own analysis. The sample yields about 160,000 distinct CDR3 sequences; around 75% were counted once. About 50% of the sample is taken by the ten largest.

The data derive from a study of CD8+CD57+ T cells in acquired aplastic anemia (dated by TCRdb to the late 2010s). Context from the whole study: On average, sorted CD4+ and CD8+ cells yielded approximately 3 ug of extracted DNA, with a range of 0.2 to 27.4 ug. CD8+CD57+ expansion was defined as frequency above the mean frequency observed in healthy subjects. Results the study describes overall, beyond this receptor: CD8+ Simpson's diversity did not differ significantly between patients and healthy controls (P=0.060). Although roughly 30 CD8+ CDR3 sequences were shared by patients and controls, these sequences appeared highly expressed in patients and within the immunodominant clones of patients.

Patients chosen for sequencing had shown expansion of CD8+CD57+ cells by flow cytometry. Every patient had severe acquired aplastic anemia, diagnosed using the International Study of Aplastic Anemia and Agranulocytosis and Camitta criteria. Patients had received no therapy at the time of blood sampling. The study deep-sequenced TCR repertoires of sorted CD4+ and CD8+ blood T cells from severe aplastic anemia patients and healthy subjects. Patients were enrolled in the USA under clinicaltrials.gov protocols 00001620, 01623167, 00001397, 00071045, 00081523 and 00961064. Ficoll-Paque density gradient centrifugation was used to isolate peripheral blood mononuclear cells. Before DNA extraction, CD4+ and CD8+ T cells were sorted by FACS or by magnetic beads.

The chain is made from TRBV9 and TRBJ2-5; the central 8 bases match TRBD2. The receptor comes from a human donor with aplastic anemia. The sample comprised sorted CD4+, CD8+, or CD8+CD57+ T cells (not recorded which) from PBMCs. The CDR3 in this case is CASSVAGLESETQYF. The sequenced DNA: TGTGCCAGCAGCGTAGCGGGACTAGAGTCAGAGACCCAGTACTTC.